Shown below are 3 T cell receptor beta chains from a single sample sequenced in a study of T cell changes during pregnancy in multiple sclerosis. Here immunoSEQ multiplex PCR was the method, and the copy in TCRdb shows in-frame clones only, minus some. The sample comprises tens of thousands of clones, 80% to 95% of which are singletons, and approximately 2% rests with the top ten. Source: peripheral blood, taken in the third trimester of pregnancy. The receptors derive from a female donor with multiple sclerosis, enrolled in a pregnancy study.

The genes are TRBV4-1 and TRBJ2-1; 7 bases are a match to TRBD1. V lost 4 bases, J lost 2 bases, and 8 bases stayed unmatched. CDR3 length: 16 residues. Germline CDR1 reads MGHRA; CDR2 reads YSYEKL. The chain's CDR3 is CASSLRQGDPYNEQFF. CDR3 in DNA: TGCGCCAGCAGCCTACGACAGGGCGACCCCTACAATGAGCAGTTCTTC.

V gene TRBV7-9 combines with J gene TRBJ1-1; the match to TRBD1 covers 9 bases. There are 16 residues in the CDR3. Germline V gene lookup returns CDR1 SEHNR and CDR2 FQNEAQ (reference sequence). V shed 1 base and J 4 bases; nucleotides not matched to a gene: 7. In nucleotides, the CDR3 is TGTGCCAGCAGCTTAGGGGGGACAGGGTGGACCACTGAAGCTTTCTTT. It specifies CASSLGGTGWTTEAFF.

The V call is TRBV28, the J call TRBJ1-2; D remains unclear. Germline-derived CDR1 and CDR2 are MDHEN and SYDVKM. V lost 3 bases to trimming and J lost 4 bases, with 9 bases between them. This CDR3 contains 13 residues. DNA for the CDR3: TGTGCCAGCAGTTTCGGGAGCACCTATGGCTACACCTTC. Protein product: CASSFGSTYGYTF.